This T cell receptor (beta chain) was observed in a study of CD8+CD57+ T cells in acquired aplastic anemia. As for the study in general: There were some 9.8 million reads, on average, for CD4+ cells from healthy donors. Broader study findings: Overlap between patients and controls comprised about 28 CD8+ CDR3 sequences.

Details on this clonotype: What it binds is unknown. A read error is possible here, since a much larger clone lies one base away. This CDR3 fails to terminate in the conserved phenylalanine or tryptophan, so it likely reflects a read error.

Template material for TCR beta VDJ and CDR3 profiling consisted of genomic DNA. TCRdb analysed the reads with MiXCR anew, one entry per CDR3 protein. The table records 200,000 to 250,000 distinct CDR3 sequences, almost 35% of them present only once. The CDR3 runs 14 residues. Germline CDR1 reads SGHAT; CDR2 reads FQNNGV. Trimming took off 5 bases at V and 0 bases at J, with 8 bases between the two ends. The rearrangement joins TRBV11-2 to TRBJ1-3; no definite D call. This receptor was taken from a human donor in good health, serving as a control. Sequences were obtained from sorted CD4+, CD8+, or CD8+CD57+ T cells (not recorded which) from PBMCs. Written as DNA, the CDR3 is TGTGCCAGCAGCAACAGCCTCTCTGGAAACACCATATATTCT. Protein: CASSNSLSGNTIYS.